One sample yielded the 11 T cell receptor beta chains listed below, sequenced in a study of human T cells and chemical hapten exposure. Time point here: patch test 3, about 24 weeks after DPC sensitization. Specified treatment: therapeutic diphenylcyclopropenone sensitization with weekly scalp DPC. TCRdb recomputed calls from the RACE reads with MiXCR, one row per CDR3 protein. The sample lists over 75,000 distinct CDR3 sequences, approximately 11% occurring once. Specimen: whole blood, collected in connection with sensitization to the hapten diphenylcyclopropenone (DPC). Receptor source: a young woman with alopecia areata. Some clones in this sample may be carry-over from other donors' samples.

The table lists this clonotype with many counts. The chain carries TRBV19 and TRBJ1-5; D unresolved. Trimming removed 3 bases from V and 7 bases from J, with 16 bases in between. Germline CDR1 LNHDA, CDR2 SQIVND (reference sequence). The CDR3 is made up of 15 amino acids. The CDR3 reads CASSMGSREWQPQHF. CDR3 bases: TGTGCCAGTAGTATGGGATCAAGGGAATGGCAGCCCCAGCATTTT.

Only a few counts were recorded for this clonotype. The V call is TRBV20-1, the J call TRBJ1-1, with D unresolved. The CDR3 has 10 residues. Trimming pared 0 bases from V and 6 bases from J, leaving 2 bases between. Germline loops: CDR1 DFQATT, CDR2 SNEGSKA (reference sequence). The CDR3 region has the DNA TGCAGTGCTAGAGATCCTGAAGCTTTCTTT. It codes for CSARDPEAFF.

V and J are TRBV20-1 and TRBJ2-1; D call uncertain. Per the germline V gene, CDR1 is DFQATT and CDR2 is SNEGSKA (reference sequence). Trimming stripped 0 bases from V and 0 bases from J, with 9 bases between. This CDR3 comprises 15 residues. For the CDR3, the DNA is TGCAGTGCTAGAGATATTTTAAGCTCCTACAATGAGCAGTTCTTC. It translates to CSARDILSSYNEQFF.

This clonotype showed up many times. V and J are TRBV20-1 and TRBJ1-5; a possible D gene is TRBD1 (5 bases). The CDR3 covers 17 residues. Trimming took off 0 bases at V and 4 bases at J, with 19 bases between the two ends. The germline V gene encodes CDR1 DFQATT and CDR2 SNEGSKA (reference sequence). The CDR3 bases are TGCAGTGCTAGAGATATCTCGGCAGGGACCCAGAATCAGCCCCAGCATTTT. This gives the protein CSARDISAGTQNQPQHF.

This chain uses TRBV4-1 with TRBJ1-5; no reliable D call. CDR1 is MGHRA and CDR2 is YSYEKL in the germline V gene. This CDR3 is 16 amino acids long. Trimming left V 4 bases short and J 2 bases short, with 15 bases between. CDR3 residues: CASSRESGIGNQPQHF. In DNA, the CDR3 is TGCGCCAGCAGCCGGGAGTCAGGTATTGGCAATCAGCCCCAGCATTTT.

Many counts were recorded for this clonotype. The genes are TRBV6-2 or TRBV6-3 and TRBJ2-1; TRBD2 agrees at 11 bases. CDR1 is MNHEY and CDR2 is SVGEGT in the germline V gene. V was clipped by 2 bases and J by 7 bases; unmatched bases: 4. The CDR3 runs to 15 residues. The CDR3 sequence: CASSYRSSGGNEQFF. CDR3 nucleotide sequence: TGTGCCAGCAGTTACCGGTCTAGCGGGGGGAATGAGCAGTTCTTC.

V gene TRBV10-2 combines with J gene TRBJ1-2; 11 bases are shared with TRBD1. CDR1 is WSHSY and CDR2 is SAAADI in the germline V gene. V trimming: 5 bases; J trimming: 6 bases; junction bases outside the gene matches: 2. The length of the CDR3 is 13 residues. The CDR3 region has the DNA TGCGCCAGCAGTCGGACAGGGGGCGATGGCTACACCTTC. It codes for CASSRTGGDGYTF.

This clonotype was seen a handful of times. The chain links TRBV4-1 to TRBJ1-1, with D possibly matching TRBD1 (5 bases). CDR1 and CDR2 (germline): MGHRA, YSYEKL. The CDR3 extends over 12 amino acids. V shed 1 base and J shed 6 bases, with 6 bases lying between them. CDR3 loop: CASSQGDAEAFF. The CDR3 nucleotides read TGCGCCAGCAGCCAAGGGGACGCTGAAGCTTTCTTT.

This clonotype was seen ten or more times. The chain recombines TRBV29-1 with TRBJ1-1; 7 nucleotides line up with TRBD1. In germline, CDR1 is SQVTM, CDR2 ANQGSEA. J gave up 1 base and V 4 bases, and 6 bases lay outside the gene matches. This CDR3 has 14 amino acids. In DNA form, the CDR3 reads TGCAGCGTTGCAACGGGACAGAGGAACACTGAAGCTTTCTTT. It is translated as CSVATGQRNTEAFF.

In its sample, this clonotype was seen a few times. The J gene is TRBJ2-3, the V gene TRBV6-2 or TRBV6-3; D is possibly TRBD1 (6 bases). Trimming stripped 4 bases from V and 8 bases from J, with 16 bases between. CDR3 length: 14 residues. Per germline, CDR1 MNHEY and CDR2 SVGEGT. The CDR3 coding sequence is TGTGCCAGCAGTTGGTGGGGGCGCGACGGTACGCAGTATTTT. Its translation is CASSWWGRDGTQYF.

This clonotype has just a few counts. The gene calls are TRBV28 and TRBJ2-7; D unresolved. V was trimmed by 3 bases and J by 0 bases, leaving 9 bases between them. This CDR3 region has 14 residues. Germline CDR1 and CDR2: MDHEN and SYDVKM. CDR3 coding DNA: TGTGCCAGCAGTTTCGGACGGAGCTCCTACGAGCAGTACGTC. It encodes CASSFGRSSYEQYV.